One and the same sample provided the 16 T cell receptor beta chains below, sequenced in a study of T cells after posttransplantation cyclophosphamide. Clones were sequenced by immunoSEQ multiplex PCR, and TCRdb holds only the in-frame ones, with some missing. This table holds 7,500 to 10,000 clones, about 98% found once. Cells defined as naive were viable CD3+CD4+ or CD3+CD8+ and CCR7+CD45RA+CD45RO-CD95-CD27+CD28+. Sequences were obtained from naive CD4+ T cells sorted from PBMCs. The receptors come from a woman aged 55-70 years in good health, CMV-negative, and a related stem cell transplant donor.

The chain links TRBV7-9 to TRBJ2-7; D is possibly TRBD2 (5 bases). V lost 5 bases to trimming and J lost 0 bases, with 14 bases between them. Germline V gene lookup returns CDR1 SEHNR and CDR2 FQNEAQ (reference sequence). The CDR3 runs 15 residues. The CDR3, as DNA: TGTGCCAGCAGCCAGCGAGGGAGATTCTCCTACGAGCAGTACTTC. It translates to CASSQRGRFSYEQYF.

This clone occurred once. The gene calls are TRBV18 and TRBJ1-1; D call uncertain. The CDR3 has 13 residues. Germline lookup yields CDR1 KGHSH and CDR2 LQKENI. V lost 2 bases and J 2 bases, leaving 6 bases between the germline ends. In DNA form, the CDR3 reads TGTGCCAGCTCACCAAAAACTAACACTGAAGCTTTCTTT. It specifies CASSPKTNTEAFF. Full variable domain (outside the CDR3, taken from reference TRBV18 and TRBJ1-1): NAGVMQNPRHLVRRRGQEARLRCSPMKGHSHVYWYRQLPEEGLKFMVYLQKENIIDESGMPKERFSAEFPKEGPSILRIQQVVRGDSAAYFCASSPKTNTEAFFGQGTRLTVV.

CDR3 loop: CASRTGVYTEAFF. Written as DNA, the CDR3 is TGTGCCAGCAGAACAGGGGTATACACTGAAGCTTTCTTT. This chain links TRBV6-5 with TRBJ1-1; TRBD1 matches 7 bases. Per the germline V gene, CDR1 is MNHEY and CDR2 is SVGAGI. The CDR3 runs 13 residues. Trimming cost V 6 bases and J 3 bases; bases outside gene matches: 4.

The CDR3 region is CASSLVLGSTDTQYF. CDR3 coding DNA: TGCGCCAGCAGCTTGGTTCTCGGGAGCACAGATACGCAGTATTTT. The gene calls are TRBV5-1 and TRBJ2-3; D is uncertain. CDR3 length equals 15 residues. Germline V gene data show CDR1 as SGHRS and CDR2 as YFSETQ. Trimming pared 0 bases from V and 0 bases from J, leaving 8 bases between. Full variable domain (remainder filled in from reference TRBV5-1 and TRBJ2-3): KAGVTQTPRYLIKTRGQQVTLSCSPISGHRSVSWYQQTPGQGLQFLFEYFSETQRNKGNFPGRFSGRQFSNSRSEMNVSTLELGDSALYLCASSLVLGSTDTQYFGPGTRLTVL.

This rearrangement joins TRBV6-5 to TRBJ2-1; 11 bases are a match to TRBD1. V was pared by 4 bases and J by 5 bases, with 4 bases of the junction left unmatched. Germline values: CDR1 MNHEY, CDR2 SVGAGI. This CDR3 has 15 amino acids. The CDR3 sequence is CASSFRDRGDNEQFF. The CDR3, as DNA: TGTGCCAGCAGTTTCCGGGACAGGGGGGACAATGAGCAGTTCTTC.

This chain connects TRBV30 to TRBJ2-7, with D perhaps matching TRBD1 (6 bases). CDR3 length: 15 residues. CDR1 is GTSNPN and CDR2 is SVGIG in the germline V gene (reference sequence). Deletions cut 0 bases from V and 0 bases from J, with 12 bases between. The CDR3 bases are TGTGCCTGGAGTGTAAGGGGGAGTAGCTCCTACGAGCAGTACTTC. Its protein is CAWSVRGSSSYEQYF.

The V call is TRBV28, the J call TRBJ2-2, with D hard to call. The germline V gene has CDR1 MDHEN and CDR2 SYDVKM. With 3 bases removed from V and 6 bases from J, the gap between germline ends came to 2 bases. This CDR3 spans 11 amino acids. The CDR3 sequence is CASSFSGELFF. CDR3 coding DNA: TGTGCCAGCAGTTTCTCCGGGGAGCTGTTTTTT.

The V gene is TRBV5-8, the J gene TRBJ1-2; 10 bases fit TRBD1. Germline CDR1 is SGHTS and CDR2 is YDEGEE. After removal of 4 bases from V and 5 bases from J, the junction contained 2 bases not matched to a gene. The CDR3 contains 13 residues. The CDR3 DNA reads TGTGCCAGCAGCCCGGACAGGGGGTATGGCTACACCTTC. It yields the protein CASSPDRGYGYTF.

This chain uses TRBV30 with TRBJ2-7; 8 bases match TRBD1. Trimming cost V 2 bases and J 0 bases; bases outside gene matches: 6. Germline CDR1 reads GTSNPN; CDR2 reads SVGIG (reference sequence). This CDR3 is 15 amino acids long. The chain's CDR3 is CAWSTGGQPSYEQYF. The CDR3 DNA reads as TGTGCCTGGAGTACAGGGGGACAGCCCTCCTACGAGCAGTACTTC. Full variable domain (missing parts from reference TRBV30 and TRBJ2-7): SQTIHQWPATLVQPVGSPLSLECTVEGTSNPNLYWYRQAAGRGLQLLFYSVGIGQISSEVPQNLSASRPQDRQFILSSKKLLLSDSGFYLCAWSTGGQPSYEQYFGPGTRLTVT.

This clone was counted once. The V and J genes are TRBV5-1 and TRBJ1-1; a weak D match, TRBD1 (5 bases). V lost 4 bases, J lost 4 bases, and 11 bases lay in between. This CDR3 comprises 13 residues. Germline V gene sequence: CDR1 SGHRS, CDR2 YFSETQ. In nucleotides, the CDR3 is TGCGCCAGCAGCCCGGGACTAGTCACTGAAGCTTTCTTT. Amino acids: CASSPGLVTEAFF.

Regarding this clone: A read error may account for a junction end that differs from germline. The chain carries TRBV19 and TRBJ2-1; 9 bases line up with TRBD1. Germline lookup yields CDR1 LNHDA and CDR2 SQIVND (reference sequence). The CDR3 spans 14 residues. The CDR3 sequence: CATSTGGVLNEQFF. CDR3 DNA: TGTGCCACTAGTACAGGGGGCGTACTCAATGAGCAGTTCTTC.

V is TRBV7-8 and J is TRBJ2-7; a possible D gene is TRBD2 (6 bases). V was cut by 5 bases and J by 0 bases, with 11 bases left in between. This CDR3 region has 14 residues. Germline assignment: CDR1 SGHVS and CDR2 FQNEAQ. CDR3 sequence reads: CASSPGVNSYEQYF. The CDR3 DNA sequence: TGTGCCAGCAGCCCGGGGGTAAACTCCTACGAGCAGTACTTC.

The V call is TRBV14, the J call TRBJ2-1; unclear D gene. Trimming removed 1 base at V and 3 bases at J, with 7 bases between. Germline V lookup: CDR1 SGHDN, CDR2 FVKESK. CDR3 length equals 14 residues. CDR3 nucleotide sequence: TGTGCCAGCAGCCAAGCTTCGTTCTACAATGAGCAGTTCTTC. It is translated as CASSQASFYNEQFF.

The gene calls are TRBV6-5 and TRBJ2-7; D not resolved. Germline V lookup: CDR1 MNHEY, CDR2 SVGAGI. Trimming stripped 5 bases from V and 6 bases from J, with 8 bases between. The CDR3 loop spans 11 amino acids. CDR3 residues: CASSTLGEQYF. The CDR3 DNA follows: TGTGCCAGCAGTACCCTCGGCGAGCAGTACTTC.

The rearrangement links TRBV7-2 to TRBJ2-1, with D perhaps matching TRBD2 (6 bases). The CDR3 contains 13 residues. The V gene's germline CDR1 is SGHTA and CDR2 FQGNSA. V lost 5 bases and J lost 4, with 9 bases in between. CDR3 nucleotides: TGTGCCAGCAGCGACGGGAGTTACAATGAGCAGTTCTTC. It translates to CASSDGSYNEQFF.

This chain joins TRBV9 and TRBJ2-5; 7 nucleotides align to TRBD2. V shed 7 bases, J shed 0 bases, and the junction held 9 bases outside the gene matches. Looked up from germline, CDR1 is SGDLS and CDR2 is YYNGEE. The CDR3 runs 15 residues. In nucleotides, the CDR3 is TGTGCCAGCGAATCGGGGGGTCAGTACCAAGAGACCCAGTACTTC. The encoded protein is CASESGGQYQETQYF.